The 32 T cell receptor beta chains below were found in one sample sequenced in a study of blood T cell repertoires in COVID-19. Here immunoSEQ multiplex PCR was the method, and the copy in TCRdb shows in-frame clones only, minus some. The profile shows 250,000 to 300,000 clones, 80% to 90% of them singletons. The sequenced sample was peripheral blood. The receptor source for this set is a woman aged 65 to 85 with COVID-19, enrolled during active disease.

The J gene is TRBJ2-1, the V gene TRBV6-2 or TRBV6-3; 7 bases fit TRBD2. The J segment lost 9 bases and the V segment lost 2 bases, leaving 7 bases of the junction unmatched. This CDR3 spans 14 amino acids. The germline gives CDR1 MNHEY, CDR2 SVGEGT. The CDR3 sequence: CASSYVGGNSEQFF. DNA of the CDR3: TGTGCCAGCAGTTACGTGGGAGGGAACAGTGAGCAGTTCTTC.

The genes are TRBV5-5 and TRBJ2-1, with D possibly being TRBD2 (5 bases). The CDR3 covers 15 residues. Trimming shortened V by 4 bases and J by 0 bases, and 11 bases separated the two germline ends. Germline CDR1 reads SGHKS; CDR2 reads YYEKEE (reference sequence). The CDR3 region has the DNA TGTGCCAGCAGCCCCTTCACTAGCTCCTACAATGAGCAGTTCTTC. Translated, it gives CASSPFTSSYNEQFF.

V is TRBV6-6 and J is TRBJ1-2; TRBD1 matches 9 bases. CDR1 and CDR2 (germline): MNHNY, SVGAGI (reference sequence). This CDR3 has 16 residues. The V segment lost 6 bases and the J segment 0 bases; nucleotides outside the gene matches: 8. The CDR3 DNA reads TGTGCCAGCAGCCCCCTTGGGACAGGGACTAACTATGGCTACACCTTC. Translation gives CASSPLGTGTNYGYTF.

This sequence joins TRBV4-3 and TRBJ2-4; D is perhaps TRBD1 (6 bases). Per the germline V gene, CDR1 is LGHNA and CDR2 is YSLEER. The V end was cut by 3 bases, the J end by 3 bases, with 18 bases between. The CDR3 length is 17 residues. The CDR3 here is CASSQQTRGNGKNIQYF. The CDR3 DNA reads TGCGCCAGCAGCCAGCAGACCAGGGGTAATGGCAAAAACATTCAGTACTTC.

The DNA for the CDR3 is TGTGCCAGCAGCTTCGGGACAGGGGTGACTGAAGCTTTCTTT. Translated, it gives CASSFGTGVTEAFF. The genes are TRBV7-2 and TRBJ1-1; 10 nucleotides agree with TRBD1. The germline V gene has CDR1 SGHTA and CDR2 FQGNSA. Trimming cost V 3 bases and J 5 bases; bases outside gene matches: 3. There are 14 residues in the CDR3.

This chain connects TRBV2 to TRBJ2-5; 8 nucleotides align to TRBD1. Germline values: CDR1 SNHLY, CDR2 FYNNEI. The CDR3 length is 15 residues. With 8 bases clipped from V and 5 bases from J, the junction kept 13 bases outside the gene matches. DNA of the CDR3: TGTGCCAGCGGAACCGGGACAGGACGTATGGAGACCCAGTACTTC. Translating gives CASGTGTGRMETQYF.

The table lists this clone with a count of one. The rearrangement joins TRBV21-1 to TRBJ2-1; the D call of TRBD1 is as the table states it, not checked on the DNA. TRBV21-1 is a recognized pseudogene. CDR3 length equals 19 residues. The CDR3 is CASSKVRCSRDTLDNEQFF. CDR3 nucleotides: TGTGCCAGCAGCAAAGTCCGCTGCTCCCGGGACACGCTGGACAATGAGCAGTTCTTC.

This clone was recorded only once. The CDR3, as DNA: TGCGCCAGCAGCTTGTCTAGGCGGATCCAAGAGACCCAGTACTTC. Encoded protein: CASSLSRRIQETQYF. The chain carries TRBV5-1 and TRBJ2-5; the D is unclear. The CDR3 extends over 15 amino acids. Germline CDR1 reads SGHRS; CDR2 reads YFSETQ. Trimming took 1 base from V and 1 from J, leaving 11 bases between them.

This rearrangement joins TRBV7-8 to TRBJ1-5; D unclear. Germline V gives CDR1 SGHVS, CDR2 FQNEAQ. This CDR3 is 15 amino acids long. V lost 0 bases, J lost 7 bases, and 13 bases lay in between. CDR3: CASSLAQAWEQPQHF. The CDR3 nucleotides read TGTGCCAGCAGCTTAGCGCAGGCCTGGGAGCAGCCCCAGCATTTT.

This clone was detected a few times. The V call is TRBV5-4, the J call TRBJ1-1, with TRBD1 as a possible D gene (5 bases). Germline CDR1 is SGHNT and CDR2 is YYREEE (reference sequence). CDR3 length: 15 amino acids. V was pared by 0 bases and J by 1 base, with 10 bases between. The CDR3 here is CASSLAPTENTEAFF. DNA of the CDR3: TGTGCCAGCAGCTTGGCCCCGACAGAGAACACTGAAGCTTTCTTT.

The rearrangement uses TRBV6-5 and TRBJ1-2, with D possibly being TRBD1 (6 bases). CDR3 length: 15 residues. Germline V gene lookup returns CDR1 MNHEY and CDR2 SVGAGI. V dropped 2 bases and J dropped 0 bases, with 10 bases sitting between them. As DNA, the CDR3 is TGTGCCAGCAGTTACAGGGACACTGCTAACTATGGCTACACCTTC. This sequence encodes CASSYRDTANYGYTF.

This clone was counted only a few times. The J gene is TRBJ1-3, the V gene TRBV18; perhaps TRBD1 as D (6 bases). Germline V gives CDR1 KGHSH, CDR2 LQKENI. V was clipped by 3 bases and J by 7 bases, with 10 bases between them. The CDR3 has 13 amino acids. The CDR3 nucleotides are TGTGCCAGCTCACCGGACAGAGCTAACACCATATATTTT. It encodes CASSPDRANTIYF.

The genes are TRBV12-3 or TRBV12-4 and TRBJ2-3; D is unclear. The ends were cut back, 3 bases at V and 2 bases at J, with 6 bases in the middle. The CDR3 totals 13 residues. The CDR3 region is CASSFLVTDTQYF. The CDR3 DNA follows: TGTGCCAGCAGTTTTTTAGTCACAGATACGCAGTATTTT.

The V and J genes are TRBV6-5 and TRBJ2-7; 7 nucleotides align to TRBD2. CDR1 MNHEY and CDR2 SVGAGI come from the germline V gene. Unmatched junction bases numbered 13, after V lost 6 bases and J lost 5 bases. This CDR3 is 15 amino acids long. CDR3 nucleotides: TGTGCCAGCAGACCCCGAGCGGGGCGGGACCACGAGCAGTACTTC. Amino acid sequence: CASRPRAGRDHEQYF.

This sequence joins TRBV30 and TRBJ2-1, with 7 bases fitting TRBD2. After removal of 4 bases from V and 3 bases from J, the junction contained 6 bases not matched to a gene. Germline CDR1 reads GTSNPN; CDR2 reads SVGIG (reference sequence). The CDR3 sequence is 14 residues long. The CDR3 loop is CAWNYERDYNEQFF. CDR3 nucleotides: TGTGCCTGGAACTACGAGCGGGACTACAATGAGCAGTTCTTC.

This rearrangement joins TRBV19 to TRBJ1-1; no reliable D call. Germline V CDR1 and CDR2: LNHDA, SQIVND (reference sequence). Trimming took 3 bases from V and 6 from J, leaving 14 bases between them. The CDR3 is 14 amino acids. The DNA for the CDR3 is TGTGCCAGTAGTATTTCAGAGGGTTCGGCTGAAGCTTTCTTT. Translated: CASSISEGSAEAFF.

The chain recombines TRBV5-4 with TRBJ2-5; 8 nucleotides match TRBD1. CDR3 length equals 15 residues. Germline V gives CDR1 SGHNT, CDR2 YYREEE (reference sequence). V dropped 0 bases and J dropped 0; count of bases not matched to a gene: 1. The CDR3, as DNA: TGTGCCAGCAGCTTGGGGACAGGGTACCAAGAGACCCAGTACTTC. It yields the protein CASSLGTGYQETQYF.

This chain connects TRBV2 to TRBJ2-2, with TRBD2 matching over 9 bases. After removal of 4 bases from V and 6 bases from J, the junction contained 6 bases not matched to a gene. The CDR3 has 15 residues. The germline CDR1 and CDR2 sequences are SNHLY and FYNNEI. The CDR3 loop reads CASSALREGPGELFF. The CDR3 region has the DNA TGTGCCAGCAGTGCATTGCGGGAGGGCCCCGGGGAGCTGTTTTTT.

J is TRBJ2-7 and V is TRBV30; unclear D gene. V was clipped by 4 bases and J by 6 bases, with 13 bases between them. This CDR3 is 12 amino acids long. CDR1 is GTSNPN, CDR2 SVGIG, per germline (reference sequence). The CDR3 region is CAWTRIVGEQYF. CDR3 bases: TGTGCCTGGACTAGGATCGTAGGCGAGCAGTACTTC.

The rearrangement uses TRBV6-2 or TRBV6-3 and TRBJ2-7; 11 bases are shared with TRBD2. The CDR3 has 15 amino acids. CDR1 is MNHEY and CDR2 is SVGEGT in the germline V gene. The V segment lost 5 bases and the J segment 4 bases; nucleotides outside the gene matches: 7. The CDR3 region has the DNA TGTGCCAGCAGTCACCCGGGACTAGCGGATTACGAGCAGTACTTC. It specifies CASSHPGLADYEQYF.

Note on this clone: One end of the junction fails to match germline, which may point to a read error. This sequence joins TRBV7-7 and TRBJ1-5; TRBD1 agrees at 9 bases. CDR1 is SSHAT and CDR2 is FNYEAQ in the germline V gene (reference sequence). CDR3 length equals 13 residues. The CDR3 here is CASSLDRGQPQHF. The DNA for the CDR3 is TGTGCTAGCAGCTTGGACAGGGGTCAGCCCCAGCATTTT.

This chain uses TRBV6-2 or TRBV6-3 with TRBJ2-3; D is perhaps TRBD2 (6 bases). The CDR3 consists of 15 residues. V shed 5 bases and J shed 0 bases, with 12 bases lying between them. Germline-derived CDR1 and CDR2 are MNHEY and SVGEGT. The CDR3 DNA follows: TGTGCCAGCAGTGTTCTAGCGATTAGCACAGATACGCAGTATTTT. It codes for CASSVLAISTDTQYF.

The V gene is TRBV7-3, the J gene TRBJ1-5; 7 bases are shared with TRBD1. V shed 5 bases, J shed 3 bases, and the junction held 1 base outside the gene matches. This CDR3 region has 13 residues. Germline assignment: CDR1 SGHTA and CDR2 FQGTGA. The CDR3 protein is CASSQGDNQPQHF. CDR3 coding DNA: TGTGCCAGCAGCCAGGGGGACAATCAGCCCCAGCATTTT.

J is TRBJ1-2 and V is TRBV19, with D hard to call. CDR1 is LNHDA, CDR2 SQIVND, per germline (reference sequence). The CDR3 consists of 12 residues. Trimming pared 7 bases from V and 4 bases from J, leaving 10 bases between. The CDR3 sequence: CASNQGGYGYTF. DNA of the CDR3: TGTGCCAGTAATCAAGGAGGCTATGGCTACACCTTC. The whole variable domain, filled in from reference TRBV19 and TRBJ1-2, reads DGGITQSPKYLFRKEGQNVTLSCEQNLNHDAMYWYRQDPGQGLRLIYYSQIVNDFQKGDIAEGYSVSREKKESFPLTVTSAQKNPTAFYLCASNQGGYGYTFGSGTRLTVV.

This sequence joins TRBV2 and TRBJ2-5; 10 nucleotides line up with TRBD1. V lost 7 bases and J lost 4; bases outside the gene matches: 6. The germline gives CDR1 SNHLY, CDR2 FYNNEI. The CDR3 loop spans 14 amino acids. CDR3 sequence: CASIRQGARETQYF. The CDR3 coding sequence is TGTGCCAGCATCCGACAGGGGGCTCGAGAGACCCAGTACTTC.

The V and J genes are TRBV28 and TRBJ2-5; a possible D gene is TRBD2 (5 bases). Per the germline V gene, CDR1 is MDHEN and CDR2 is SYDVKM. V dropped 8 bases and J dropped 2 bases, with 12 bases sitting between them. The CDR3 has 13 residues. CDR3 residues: CASRESPQETQYF. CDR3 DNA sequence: TGTGCCAGCCGGGAATCACCACAAGAGACCCAGTACTTC.

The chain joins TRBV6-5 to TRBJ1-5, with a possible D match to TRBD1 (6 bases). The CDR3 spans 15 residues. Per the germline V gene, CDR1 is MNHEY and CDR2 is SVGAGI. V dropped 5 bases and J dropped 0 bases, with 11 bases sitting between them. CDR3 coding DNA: TGTGCCAGCAGTCCGACAGGAATTAGCAATCAGCCCCAGCATTTT. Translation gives CASSPTGISNQPQHF.

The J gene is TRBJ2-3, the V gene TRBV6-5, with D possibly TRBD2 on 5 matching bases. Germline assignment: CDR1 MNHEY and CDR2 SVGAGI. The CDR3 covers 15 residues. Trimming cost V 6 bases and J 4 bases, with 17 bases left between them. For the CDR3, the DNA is TGTGCCAGCAGGCCGGACTTTCCTGAAGCAGATACGCAGTATTTT. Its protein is CASRPDFPEADTQYF.

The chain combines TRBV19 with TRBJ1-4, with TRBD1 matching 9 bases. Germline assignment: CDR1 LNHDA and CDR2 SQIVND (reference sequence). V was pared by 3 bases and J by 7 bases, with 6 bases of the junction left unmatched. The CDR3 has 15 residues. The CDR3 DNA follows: TGTGCCAGTAGTATTCAACCGACAGGGGGTGAAAAACTGTTTTTT. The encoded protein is CASSIQPTGGEKLFF.

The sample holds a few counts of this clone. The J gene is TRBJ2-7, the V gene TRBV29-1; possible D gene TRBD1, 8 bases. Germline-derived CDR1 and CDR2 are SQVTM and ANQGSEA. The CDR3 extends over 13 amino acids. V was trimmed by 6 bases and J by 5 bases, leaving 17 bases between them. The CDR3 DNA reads TGCAGCGTGGGGGGGGACAGGTCTCACGAGCAGTACTTC. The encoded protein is CSVGGDRSHEQYF.

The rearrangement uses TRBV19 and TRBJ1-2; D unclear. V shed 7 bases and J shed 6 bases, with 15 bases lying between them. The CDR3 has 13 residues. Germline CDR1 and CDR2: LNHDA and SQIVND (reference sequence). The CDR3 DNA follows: TGTGCCAGTACAAACCAGTTGTACCATGGCTACACCTTC. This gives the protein CASTNQLYHGYTF.

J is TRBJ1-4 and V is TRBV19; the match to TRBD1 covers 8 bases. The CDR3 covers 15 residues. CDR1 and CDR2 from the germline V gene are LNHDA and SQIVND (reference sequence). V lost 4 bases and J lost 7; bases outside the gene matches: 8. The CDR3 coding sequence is TGTGCCAGTAGTAACTCCAGGGGGCGGAGTGAAAAACTGTTTTTT. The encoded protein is CASSNSRGRSEKLFF.